One sample yielded the 30 T cell receptor beta chains listed below, sequenced in a study of response to subunit inactivated influenza vaccine (dated by TCRdb to the late 2010s). Sample time point, as interpreted from the label and publication: 45 days after influenza vaccine administration. Library preparation was by RT-PCR. Sequencing used an Illumina HiSeq 2500. Clones were called with MiXCR by TCRdb after fastp trimmed the public reads at Q25, and only in-frame beta chains were retained. Records with the same CDR3 protein are collapsed into one entry carrying the most frequent genes and DNA. The sample table contains over 400,000 distinct CDR3 sequences; only one count was recorded for 13% of them. Approximately 14% of the sample lies in the top ten. Sequencing was performed on PBMCs from blood, taken roughly 48 days after vaccination. These TCRs come from a man aged 45-65 years who received an inactivated influenza vaccine. Donor details come from another sample of the same person, matched by shared clones.

Many counts were recorded for this clonotype. J is TRBJ2-7 and V is TRBV15; weak D call: TRBD1 (5 bases). The CDR3 length is 16 residues. CDR1 is LNHNV and CDR2 is YYDKDF in the germline V gene (reference sequence). V was pared by 0 bases and J by 3 bases, with 15 bases between. CDR3 coding DNA: TGTGCCACCAGCAGAGATGGGCCAAGGGGAATCTACGAGCAGTACTTC. Encoded protein: CATSRDGPRGIYEQYF.

CDR3 sequence (DNA): TGCGCCAGCAGCTTGGTGTCAGGCGACTACAATGAGCAGTTCTTC. Protein: CASSLVSGDYNEQFF. The chain has TRBV5-1 and TRBJ2-1; D not resolved. Trimming took 0 bases from V and 3 from J, leaving 10 bases between them. CDR3 length equals 15 residues. Germline CDR1 is SGHRS and CDR2 is YFSETQ.

This clonotype was found a few times. The chain has TRBV18 and TRBJ2-1; tentative D call: TRBD2 (5 bases). Trimming pared 5 bases from V and 7 bases from J, leaving 18 bases between. Germline values: CDR1 KGHSH, CDR2 LQKENI. This CDR3 contains 15 residues. The CDR3 here is CASSSGLVRGNEQFF. The CDR3 DNA follows: TGTGCCAGCTCATCCGGACTCGTAAGAGGAAATGAGCAGTTCTTC.

The V gene is TRBV10-3, the J gene TRBJ2-3, with TRBD1 matching 7 bases. In germline, CDR1 is ENHRY, CDR2 SYGVKD. The CDR3 runs to 13 residues. V was pared by 10 bases and J by 3 bases, with 7 bases of the junction left unmatched. The CDR3 here is CATRQGQTDTQYF. The CDR3 DNA reads TGTGCCACAAGACAGGGACAAACAGATACGCAGTATTTT.

In this sample, this clonotype turned up a few times. The chain is built from TRBV7-9 and TRBJ2-5, with D possibly called TRBD1 or TRBD2 (5 bases each). The germline V and J ends were trimmed by 4 bases and 1 base, with 13 bases remaining between them. The CDR3 consists of 15 residues. In germline, CDR1 is SEHNR, CDR2 FQNEAQ (reference sequence). CDR3 sequence (DNA): TGTGCCAGCAGCTCGATTGGGGGTCTCCAAGAGACCCAGTACTTC. Translated, it gives CASSSIGGLQETQYF.

This clonotype turned up a few times. The rearrangement uses TRBV6-5 and TRBJ1-1; no clear D. There are 12 residues in the CDR3. V was trimmed by 7 bases and J by 3 bases, leaving 9 bases between them. Germline values: CDR1 MNHEY, CDR2 SVGAGI. In DNA, the CDR3 is TGTGCCAGCAAGACGATAGACACTGAAGCTTTCTTT. Amino acid sequence: CASKTIDTEAFF.

This clonotype was recorded at least ten times. The chain uses TRBV6-5 and TRBJ2-7; D uncertain. Germline CDR1 reads MNHEY; CDR2 reads SVGAGI. There are 13 residues in the CDR3. V lost 2 bases and J 2 bases, leaving 7 bases between the germline ends. The CDR3 region has the DNA TGTGCCAGCAGTTACGGCAGAACCTACGAGCAGTACTTC. Its protein is CASSYGRTYEQYF.

This clonotype was observed a handful of times. The rearrangement links TRBV20-1 to TRBJ2-2, with TRBD2 matching 8 bases. The V and J ends lost 6 bases and 0 bases, in that order; junction bases with no gene match: 3. The CDR3 length is 14 residues. CDR1 and CDR2 from the germline V gene are DFQATT and SNEGSKA (reference sequence). CDR3 nucleotides: TGCAGTGCGGGAGCGGGGGCGAACACCGGGGAGCTGTTTTTT. Translating gives CSAGAGANTGELFF.

This chain connects TRBV21-1 to TRBJ2-3; the listed D gene, TRBD2, was not tested against the DNA. TRBV21-1 is described as a pseudogene. The CDR3 loop spans 17 amino acids. The CDR3 DNA sequence: TGTGCCAGCAGCACGGCGGGACTAGCGAGACGCACAGATACGCAGTATTTT. It codes for CASSTAGLARRTDTQYF.

The chain combines TRBV12-3 or TRBV12-4 with TRBJ2-2, with TRBD2 matching over 13 bases. This CDR3 comprises 18 residues. Germline trimming cut 11 bases from V and 2 bases from J; bases unmatched to any gene: 14. The CDR3 DNA is TGTGCCCTCTGGGAACTAGCGGGGGGGGCTTTTAACACCGGGGAGCTGTTTTTT. It translates to CALWELAGGAFNTGELFF.

The chain is built from TRBV5-1 and TRBJ2-6; possible D gene TRBD1, 5 bases. The CDR3 runs 16 residues. V lost 7 bases to trimming and J lost 0 bases, with 14 bases between them. Per the germline V gene, CDR1 is SGHRS and CDR2 is YFSETQ. CDR3: CASGPTDFSGANVLTF. As DNA, the CDR3 is TGCGCCAGCGGACCGACAGACTTCTCTGGGGCCAACGTCCTGACTTTC.

V gene TRBV7-9 combines with J gene TRBJ2-5; 10 positions match TRBD2. Germline CDR1 SEHNR, CDR2 FQNEAQ (reference sequence). CDR3 length equals 15 residues. The V and J ends lost 5 bases and 4 bases, in that order; junction bases with no gene match: 7. CDR3 region: CASSPRASGRETQYF. Written as DNA, the CDR3 is TGTGCCAGCAGCCCTAGGGCTAGCGGGAGAGAGACCCAGTACTTC.

This clonotype was seen at least ten times. This chain connects TRBV7-2 to TRBJ1-1; no clear D gene. Germline CDR1 reads SGHTA; CDR2 reads FQGNSA. This CDR3 is 13 amino acids long. V was trimmed by 3 bases and J by 0 bases, leaving 5 bases between them. The DNA of the CDR3 is TGTGCCAGCAGCTTTTCAGTGAACACTGAAGCTTTCTTT. Residues: CASSFSVNTEAFF.

CDR3 sequence: CASSQLLAGAYNEQFF. The CDR3 nucleotides are TGTGCCAGCAGCCAGCTTCTAGCGGGGGCCTACAATGAGCAGTTCTTC. The V gene is TRBV3-1, the J gene TRBJ2-1; the match to TRBD2 covers 10 bases. Trimming removed 3 bases from V and 2 bases from J; junction bases left unmatched: 4. Germline-derived CDR1 and CDR2 are LGHDT and YNNKEL (reference sequence). The CDR3 is 16 amino acids.

At least ten counts were recorded for this clonotype. V gene TRBV20-1 combines with J gene TRBJ1-2, with a tentative D call TRBD1 (5 bases). This CDR3 region has 13 residues. The V gene lost 1 base and the J gene lost 4 bases, with 10 bases spanning the gap. Germline V lookup: CDR1 DFQATT, CDR2 SNEGSKA (reference sequence). The CDR3 sequence: CSARVGGVYGYTF. As DNA, the CDR3 is TGCAGTGCTAGAGTGGGGGGGGTCTATGGCTACACCTTC.

This clonotype was seen a handful of times. The chain is built from TRBV18 and TRBJ2-3; no clear D. The CDR3 consists of 12 residues. The V gene lost 4 bases and the J gene lost 6 bases, with 8 bases spanning the gap. Germline V gene data show CDR1 as KGHSH and CDR2 as LQKENI. CDR3 coding DNA: TGTGCCAGCTCACATCCCCTGGATACGCAGTATTTT. Amino acid sequence: CASSHPLDTQYF.

This chain uses TRBV6-5 with TRBJ2-7; 9 nucleotides align to TRBD2. Trimming took 5 bases from V and 3 from J; bases not matched to a gene: 8. The CDR3 spans 15 residues. From germline, CDR1 is MNHEY and CDR2 SVGAGI. As DNA, the CDR3 is TGTGCCAGCAGTACTACCGAGCGGGGGGACTACGAGCAGTACTTC. Its translation: CASSTTERGDYEQYF.

The chain has TRBV12-3 or TRBV12-4 and TRBJ2-1; 9 positions match TRBD2. The V segment lost 7 bases and the J segment 3 bases; nucleotides outside the gene matches: 10. The CDR3 sequence is 16 residues long. As DNA, the CDR3 is TGTGCCAGCACCCGGGCTAGCGGGGTCTACTACAATGAGCAGTTCTTC. Translating gives CASTRASGVYYNEQFF.

The genes are TRBV6-1 and TRBJ1-1; TRBD1 aligns across 10 bases. Looked up from germline, CDR1 is MNHNS and CDR2 is SASEGT. The ends lost 4 bases at V and 6 bases at J; junction bases unmatched: 8. This CDR3 is built from 15 residues. The CDR3 loop is CASSVGTGAGPEAFF. The CDR3 region has the DNA TGTGCCAGCAGTGTGGGGACAGGGGCCGGCCCTGAAGCTTTCTTT.

This clonotype was observed a few times. The V and J genes are TRBV10-3 and TRBJ2-3; 9 nucleotides line up with TRBD2. The CDR3 extends over 15 amino acids. V shed 10 bases, J shed 5 bases, and the junction held 13 bases outside the gene matches. Germline lookup yields CDR1 ENHRY and CDR2 SYGVKD. The CDR3 DNA reads TGTGCCACAACTTTAGCGGGAGAACGGGTAGATACGCAGTATTTT. Protein product: CATTLAGERVDTQYF.

The chain employs TRBV11-2 and TRBJ2-1; D is ambiguous. V was clipped by 2 bases and J by 2 bases, with 10 bases between them. This CDR3 has 15 residues. Germline V gene data show CDR1 as SGHAT and CDR2 as FQNNGV. CDR3: CASSLYGGTYNEQFF. Here the CDR3 DNA reads TGTGCCAGCAGCTTATACGGCGGTACCTACAATGAGCAGTTCTTC.

A few counts support this clonotype. The chain recombines TRBV7-9 with TRBJ2-7; 11 bases map to TRBD1. CDR1 SEHNR and CDR2 FQNEAQ come from the germline V gene (reference sequence). The V and J ends lost 3 bases and 5 bases, in that order; junction bases with no gene match: 6. The CDR3 is made up of 15 amino acids. Written as DNA, the CDR3 is TGTGCCAGCAGCTTCGGTTGGGGACAGGGGGACGAGCAGTACTTC. It encodes CASSFGWGQGDEQYF.

There are many counts of this clonotype. The chain is built from TRBV5-1 and TRBJ1-2; 8 nucleotides agree with TRBD1. CDR1 is SGHRS and CDR2 is YFSETQ in the germline V gene. The trim removed 4 bases at V and 6 bases at J, leaving 8 bases unmatched. The CDR3 sequence is 14 residues long. CDR3 nucleotide sequence: TGCGCCAGCAGCCGAAACGGACAGGGTCATGGCTACACCTTC. This translates into CASSRNGQGHGYTF.

The genes are TRBV4-1 and TRBJ1-4; TRBD1 matches 9 bases. This CDR3 has 16 amino acids. Trimming cost V 3 bases and J 2 bases; bases outside gene matches: 4. In germline, CDR1 is MGHRA, CDR2 YSYEKL. Here the CDR3 reads CASSHGQGTTNEKLFF. The CDR3, as DNA: TGCGCCAGCAGCCACGGACAGGGGACTACTAATGAAAAACTGTTTTTT.

Here the CDR3 DNA reads TGTGCCAGCAGTGGAGCCGGCTACGAGCAGTACTTC. Its translation: CASSGAGYEQYF. J is TRBJ2-7 and V is TRBV12-3 or TRBV12-4, with D hard to call. The CDR3 runs to 12 residues. V gave up 5 bases and J gave up 3 bases, with 8 bases separating them.

This clonotype was recorded a few times. This chain uses TRBV20-1 with TRBJ2-7, with D unclear. V was shortened by 0 bases and J by 0 bases, with 6 bases between the two germline ends. Germline V gives CDR1 DFQATT, CDR2 SNEGSKA (reference sequence). This CDR3 has 13 amino acids. In nucleotides, the CDR3 is TGCAGTGCTAGAGATGCAGACTCCTACGAGCAGTACTTC. Its protein product is CSARDADSYEQYF.

In regard to this clonotype: A much larger clone is a single base away; this may be a read error. The chain employs TRBV7-2 and TRBJ2-3; the D is unclear. Per the germline V gene, CDR1 is SGHTA and CDR2 is FQGNSA. V was cut by 3 bases and J by 2 bases, with 6 bases left in between. The length of the CDR3 is 13 residues. CDR3 amino acids: CASSFQVTDTQYF. The CDR3 bases are TGTGCCAGCAGCTTCCAGGTCACAGATACGCAGTATTTT.

This clonotype was observed a few times. V and J are TRBV12-3 or TRBV12-4 and TRBJ1-2; TRBD1 might be the D (5 bases). The CDR3 totals 12 residues. V was trimmed by 3 bases and J by 8 bases, leaving 10 bases between them. The CDR3 protein is CASSFGRQGYTF. CDR3 nucleotides: TGTGCCAGCAGTTTCGGTAGACAGGGCTACACCTTC.

This clonotype has only a few counts. This chain uses TRBV10-3 with TRBJ2-7, with TRBD1 matching 10 bases. Germline trimming cut 3 bases from V and 0 bases from J; bases unmatched to any gene: 2. CDR1 is ENHRY and CDR2 is SYGVKD in the germline V gene. This CDR3 has 15 amino acids. In nucleotides, the CDR3 is TGTGCCATCAGTGACCGGACAGGGGGCTCCTACGAGCAGTACTTC. As protein: CAISDRTGGSYEQYF.

This clonotype occurred once. This CDR3 reads CASSLNPSGRKELFF. CDR3 nucleotides: TGTGCCAGCAGCTTAAACCCTAGCGGTCGCAAGGAGCTGTTTTTT. The chain carries TRBV7-9 and TRBJ2-2, with TRBD2 matching over 7 bases. V was clipped by 2 bases and J by 10 bases; unmatched bases: 10. This CDR3 is 15 amino acids long. From germline, CDR1 is SEHNR and CDR2 FQNEAQ (reference sequence).